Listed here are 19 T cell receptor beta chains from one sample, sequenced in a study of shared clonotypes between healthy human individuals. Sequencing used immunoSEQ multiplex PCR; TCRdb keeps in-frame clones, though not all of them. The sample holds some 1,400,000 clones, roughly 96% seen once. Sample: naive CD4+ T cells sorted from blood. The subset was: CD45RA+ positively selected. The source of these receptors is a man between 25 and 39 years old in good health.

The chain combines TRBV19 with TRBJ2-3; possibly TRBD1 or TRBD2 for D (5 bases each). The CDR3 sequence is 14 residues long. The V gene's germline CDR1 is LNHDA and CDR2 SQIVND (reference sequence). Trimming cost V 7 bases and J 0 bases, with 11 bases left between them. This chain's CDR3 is CASNFWGSTDTQYF. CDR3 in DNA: TGTGCCAGTAATTTTTGGGGGAGCACAGATACGCAGTATTTT. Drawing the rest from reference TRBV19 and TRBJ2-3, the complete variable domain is DGGITQSPKYLFRKEGQNVTLSCEQNLNHDAMYWYRQDPGQGLRLIYYSQIVNDFQKGDIAEGYSVSREKKESFPLTVTSAQKNPTAFYLCASNFWGSTDTQYFGPGTRLTVL.

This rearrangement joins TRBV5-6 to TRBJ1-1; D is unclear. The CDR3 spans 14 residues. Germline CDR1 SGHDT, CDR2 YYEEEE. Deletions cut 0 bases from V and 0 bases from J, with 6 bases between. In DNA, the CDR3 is TGTGCCAGCAGCTTGGGGGAAATGAACACTGAAGCTTTCTTT. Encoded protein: CASSLGEMNTEAFF. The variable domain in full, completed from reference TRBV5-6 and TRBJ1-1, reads DAGVTQSPTHLIKTRGQQVTLRCSPKSGHDTVSWYQQALGQGPQFIFQYYEEEERQRGNFPDRFSGHQFPNYSSELNVNALLLGDSALYLCASSLGEMNTEAFFGQGTRLTVV.

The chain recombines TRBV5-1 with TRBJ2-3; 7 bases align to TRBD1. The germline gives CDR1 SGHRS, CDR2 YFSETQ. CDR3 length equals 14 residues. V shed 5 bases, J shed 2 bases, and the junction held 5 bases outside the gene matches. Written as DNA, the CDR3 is TGCGCCAGCAGTACGGGACAGCTCACAGATACGCAGTATTTT. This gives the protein CASSTGQLTDTQYF.

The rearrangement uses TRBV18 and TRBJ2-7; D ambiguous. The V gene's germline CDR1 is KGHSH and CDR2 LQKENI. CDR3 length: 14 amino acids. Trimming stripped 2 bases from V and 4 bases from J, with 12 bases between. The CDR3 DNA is TGTGCCAGCTCACCATCCCCCGGCGGTTACGAGCAGTACTTC. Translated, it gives CASSPSPGGYEQYF. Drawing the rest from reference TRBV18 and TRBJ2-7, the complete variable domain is NAGVMQNPRHLVRRRGQEARLRCSPMKGHSHVYWYRQLPEEGLKFMVYLQKENIIDESGMPKERFSAEFPKEGPSILRIQQVVRGDSAAYFCASSPSPGGYEQYFGPGTRLTVT.

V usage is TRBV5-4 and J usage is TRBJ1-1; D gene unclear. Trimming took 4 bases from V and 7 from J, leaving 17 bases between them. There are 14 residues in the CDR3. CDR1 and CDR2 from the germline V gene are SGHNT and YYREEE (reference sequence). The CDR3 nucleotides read TGTGCCAGCAGCCCGGTAATGGGTGGGTTTGAAGCTTTCTTT. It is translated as CASSPVMGGFEAFF.

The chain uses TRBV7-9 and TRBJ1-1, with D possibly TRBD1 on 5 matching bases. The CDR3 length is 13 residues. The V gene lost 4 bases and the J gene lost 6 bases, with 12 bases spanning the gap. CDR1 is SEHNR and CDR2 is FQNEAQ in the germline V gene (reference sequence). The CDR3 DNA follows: TGTGCCAGCAGCTCCTTGACAGTTCCTGAAGCTTTCTTT. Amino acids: CASSSLTVPEAFF.

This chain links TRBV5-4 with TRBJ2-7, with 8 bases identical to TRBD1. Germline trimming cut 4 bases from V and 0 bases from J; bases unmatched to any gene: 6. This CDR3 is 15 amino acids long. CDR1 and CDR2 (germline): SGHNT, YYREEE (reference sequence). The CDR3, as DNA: TGTGCCAGCAGCATCCGGGACAGGCCCTCCTACGAGCAGTACTTC. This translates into CASSIRDRPSYEQYF.

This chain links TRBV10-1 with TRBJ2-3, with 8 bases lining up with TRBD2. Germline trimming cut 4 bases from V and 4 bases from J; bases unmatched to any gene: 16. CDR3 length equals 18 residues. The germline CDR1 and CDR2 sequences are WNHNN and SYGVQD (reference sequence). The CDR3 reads CASSGPSPRGGRPDTQYF. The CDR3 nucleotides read TGCGCCAGCAGTGGCCCCAGTCCTCGGGGCGGGAGGCCAGATACGCAGTATTTT.

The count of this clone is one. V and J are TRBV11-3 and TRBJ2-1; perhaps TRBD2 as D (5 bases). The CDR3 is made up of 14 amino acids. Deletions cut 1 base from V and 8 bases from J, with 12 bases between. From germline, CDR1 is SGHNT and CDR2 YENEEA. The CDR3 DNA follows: TGTGCCAGCAGCTTAGCGGGAAAGGTTCATGAGCAGTTCTTC. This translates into CASSLAGKVHEQFF.

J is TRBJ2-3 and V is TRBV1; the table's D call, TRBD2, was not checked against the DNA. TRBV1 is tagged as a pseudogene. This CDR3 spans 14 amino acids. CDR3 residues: CTSSQYLSTDTQYF. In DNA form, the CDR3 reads TGCACCAGCAGCCAATATCTTAGCACAGATACGCAGTATTTT.

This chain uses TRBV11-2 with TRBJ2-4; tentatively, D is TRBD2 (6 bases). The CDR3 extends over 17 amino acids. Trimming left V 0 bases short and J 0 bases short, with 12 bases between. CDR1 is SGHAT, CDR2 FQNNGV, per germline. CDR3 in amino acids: CASSLDRGFQAKNIQYF. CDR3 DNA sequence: TGTGCCAGCAGCTTAGATCGGGGGTTCCAAGCCAAAAACATTCAGTACTTC. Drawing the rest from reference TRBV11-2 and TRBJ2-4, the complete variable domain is EAGVAQSPRYKIIEKRQSVAFWCNPISGHATLYWYQQILGQGPKLLIQFQNNGVVDDSQLPKDRFSAERLKGVDSTLKIQPAKLEDSAVYLCASSLDRGFQAKNIQYFGAGTRLSVL.

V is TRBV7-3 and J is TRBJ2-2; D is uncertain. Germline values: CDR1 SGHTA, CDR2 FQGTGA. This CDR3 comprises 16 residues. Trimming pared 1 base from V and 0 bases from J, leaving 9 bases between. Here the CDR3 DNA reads TGTGCCAGCAGCTTAATGGGAAGCGCGAACACCGGGGAGCTGTTTTTT. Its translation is CASSLMGSANTGELFF.

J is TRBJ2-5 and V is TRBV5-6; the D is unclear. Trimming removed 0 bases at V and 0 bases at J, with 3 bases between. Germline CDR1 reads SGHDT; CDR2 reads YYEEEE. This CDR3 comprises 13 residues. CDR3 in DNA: TGTGCCAGCAGCTTGGCCGACCAAGAGACCCAGTACTTC. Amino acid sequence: CASSLADQETQYF.

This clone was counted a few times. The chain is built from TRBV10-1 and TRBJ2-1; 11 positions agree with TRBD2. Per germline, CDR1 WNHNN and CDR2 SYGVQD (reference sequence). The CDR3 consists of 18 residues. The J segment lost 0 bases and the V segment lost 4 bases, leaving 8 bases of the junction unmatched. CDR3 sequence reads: CASSGVAGGRRSYNEQFF. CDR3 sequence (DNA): TGCGCCAGCAGTGGGGTAGCGGGAGGGCGCCGCTCCTACAATGAGCAGTTCTTC.

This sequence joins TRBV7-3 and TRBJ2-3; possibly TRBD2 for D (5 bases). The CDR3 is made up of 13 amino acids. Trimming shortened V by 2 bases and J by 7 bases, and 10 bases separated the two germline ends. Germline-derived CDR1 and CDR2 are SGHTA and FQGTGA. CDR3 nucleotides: TGTGCCAGCAGCTTAGCGGGCAGCAATACGCAGTATTTT. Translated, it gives CASSLAGSNTQYF.

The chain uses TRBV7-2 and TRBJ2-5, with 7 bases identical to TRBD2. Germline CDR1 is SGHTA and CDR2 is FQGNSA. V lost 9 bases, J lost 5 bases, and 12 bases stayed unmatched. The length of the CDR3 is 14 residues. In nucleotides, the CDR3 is TGTGCCAGTCGGCGCGGCGGGAGTGAGGAGACCCAGTACTTC. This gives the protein CASRRGGSEETQYF.

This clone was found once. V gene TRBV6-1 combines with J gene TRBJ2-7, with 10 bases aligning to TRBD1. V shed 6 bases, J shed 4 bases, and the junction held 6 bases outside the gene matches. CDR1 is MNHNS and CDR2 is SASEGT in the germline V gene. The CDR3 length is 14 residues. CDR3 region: CASRKGQGSYEQYF. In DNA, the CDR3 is TGTGCCAGCAGGAAGGGACAGGGGAGTTACGAGCAGTACTTC.

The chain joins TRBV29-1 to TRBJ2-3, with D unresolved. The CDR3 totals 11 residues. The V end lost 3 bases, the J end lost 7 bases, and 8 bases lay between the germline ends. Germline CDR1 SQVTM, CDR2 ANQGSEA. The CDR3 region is CSVDMGNTQYF. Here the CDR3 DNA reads TGCAGCGTTGATATGGGGAATACGCAGTATTTT.

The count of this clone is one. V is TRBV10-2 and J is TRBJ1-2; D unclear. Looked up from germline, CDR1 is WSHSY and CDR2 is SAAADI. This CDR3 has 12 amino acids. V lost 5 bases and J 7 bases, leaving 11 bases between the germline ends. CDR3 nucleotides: TGCGCCAGCAGTTTGCCCTCCGGTGGCTACACCTTC. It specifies CASSLPSGGYTF.